The 31 T cell receptor beta chains given below trace back to one sample, sequenced in a study of tumor-infiltrating lymphocytes in oesophageal squamous cell carcinoma. TCRdb itself ran the PCR reads through MiXCR, one entry per CDR3 protein. Of 20,000 to 25,000 distinct CDR3 sequences listed, 30% to 35% are singletons. The source material was esophageal tumor tissue. These receptors all come from a female donor with esophageal squamous cell carcinoma.

The rearrangement links TRBV7-2 to TRBJ2-3; maybe TRBD2 (5 bases). CDR3 length: 16 amino acids. V shed 5 bases and J shed 2 bases, with 17 bases lying between them. Germline V lookup: CDR1 SGHTA, CDR2 FQGNSA. In DNA, the CDR3 is TGTGCCAGCAGCCCAGACTCCAGCGGTTACACAGATACGCAGTATTTT. It yields the protein CASSPDSSGYTDTQYF.

The rearrangement joins TRBV5-4 to TRBJ2-5; no reliable D call. The end of the DNA aligns better with TRBJ2-7, so the J call may be wrong. Germline CDR1 is SGHNT and CDR2 is YYREEE (reference sequence). CDR3 length equals 14 residues. Here the CDR3 reads CASSLDGTTYEQYF. In nucleotides, the CDR3 is TGTGCCAGCAGCTTGGATGGCACGACCTACGAGCAGTACTTC.

The J gene is TRBJ2-2, the V gene TRBV2; the D is unclear. The CDR3 consists of 14 residues. Trimming shortened V by 2 bases and J by 5 bases, and 9 bases separated the two germline ends. The V gene's germline CDR1 is SNHLY and CDR2 FYNNEI. The CDR3 sequence is CASSEWVGTGELFF. In DNA form, the CDR3 reads TGTGCCAGCAGTGAATGGGTTGGGACCGGGGAGCTGTTTTTT. The entire variable domain, with the rest obtained from reference TRBV2 and TRBJ2-2, is as follows: EPEVTQTPSHQVTQMGQEVILRCVPISNHLYFYWYRQILGQKVEFLVSFYNNEISEKSEIFDDQFSVERPDGSNFTLKIRSTKLEDSAMYFCASSEWVGTGELFFGEGSRLTVL.

This clonotype occurred many times. The chain uses TRBV6-1 and TRBJ2-7, with TRBD2 as a possible D gene (5 bases). Germline lookup yields CDR1 MNHNS and CDR2 SASEGT. The CDR3 length is 15 residues. V lost 6 bases and J 1 base, leaving 16 bases between the germline ends. CDR3 nucleotides: TGTGCCAGCAGGGACTCGACACACCAGTCCTACGAGCAGTACTTC. Its translation: CASRDSTHQSYEQYF.

This clonotype is termed medium-sized (0.01 to 0.1%). This rearrangement joins TRBV6-1 to TRBJ1-1, with 9 bases identical to TRBD1. Unmatched junction bases numbered 8, after V lost 7 bases and J lost 2 bases. The germline V gene encodes CDR1 MNHNS and CDR2 SASEGT. This CDR3 is 15 amino acids long. The CDR3 reads CASTKRTGVNTEAFF. The CDR3 bases are TGTGCCAGCACCAAGAGGACAGGGGTCAACACTGAAGCTTTCTTT.

Ten or more counts support this clonotype. The chain employs TRBV11-2 and TRBJ2-2; 7 bases are shared with TRBD2. The length of the CDR3 is 13 residues. J lost 3 bases, V lost 8 bases, and 3 bases had no gene match. Germline V gene data show CDR1 as SGHAT and CDR2 as FQNNGV. The CDR3 coding sequence is TGTGCCAGCGGGCGGGGGTACACCGGGGAGCTGTTTTTT. Amino acid sequence: CASGRGYTGELFF. Full variable domain (outside the CDR3, taken from reference TRBV11-2 and TRBJ2-2): EAGVAQSPRYKIIEKRQSVAFWCNPISGHATLYWYQQILGQGPKLLIQFQNNGVVDDSQLPKDRFSAERLKGVDSTLKIQPAKLEDSAVYLCASGRGYTGELFFGEGSRLTVL.

This clonotype was seen ten or more times. The V and J genes are TRBV11-2 and TRBJ1-2; 8 nucleotides align to TRBD1. The CDR3 is 14 amino acids. Per germline, CDR1 SGHAT and CDR2 FQNNGV. V lost 5 bases, J lost 7 bases, and 9 bases stayed unmatched. The CDR3 DNA is TGTGCCAGCAGCCCCGGACAGGGCAGGAGTGGCTACACCTTC. Translation gives CASSPGQGRSGYTF.

The sample holds many counts of this clonotype. Here the CDR3 reads CASRITGSVQPQHF. DNA of the CDR3: TGTGCCAGCAGGATTACAGGGAGCGTCCAGCCCCAGCATTTT. The chain joins TRBV28 to TRBJ1-5, with D possibly TRBD1 on 6 matching bases. V shed 6 bases and J shed 7 bases, with 16 bases lying between them. Germline CDR1 is MDHEN and CDR2 is SYDVKM. CDR3 length: 14 residues.

This clonotype was recorded at least ten times. J is TRBJ2-5 and V is TRBV6-1; 15 nucleotides match TRBD2. The DNA end lines up better with TRBJ2-1; the J call may be wrong. Germline-derived CDR1 and CDR2 are MNHNS and SASEGT. The CDR3 has 19 amino acids. In DNA, the CDR3 is TGTGCCAGCAGTTCCTATTCTACCAGGACTAGCGGGAGGGGTAATGAGCAGTTCTTC. The encoded protein is CASSSYSTRTSGRGNEQFF.

This clonotype was counted between two and nine times. Here the CDR3 omits its conserved ending phenylalanine or tryptophan, so a read error is the likely source. The DNA is left out, because the CDR3 cannot be placed on it with certainty; the CDR3 is given as TCRdb lists it. The chain employs TRBV27 and TRBJ2-3; the D call of TRBD2 is as the table states it, not checked on the DNA. The germline gives CDR1 MNHEY, CDR2 SMNVEV (reference sequence). The CDR3 spans 8 amino acids, including both terminal residues. Here the CDR3 reads CASSEGTS.

This clonotype was detected a few times. The rearrangement links TRBV27 to TRBJ2-1; D gene unclear. With the DNA end fitting TRBJ2-7 better, the J assignment may be wrong. The CDR3 contains 11 residues. The V gene's germline CDR1 is MNHEY and CDR2 SMNVEV (reference sequence). CDR3 coding DNA: TGTGCCAGCAGGTACCGCGGCGAGCAGTACTTC. This codes for CASRYRGEQYF.

This clonotype is deemed medium-sized. Compared with germline, one end of the junction differs, possibly owing to a read error. The V and J genes are TRBV7-2 and TRBJ1-6; D is uncertain. The CDR3 spans 16 residues. CDR1 is SGHTA, CDR2 FQGNSA, per germline. The CDR3, as DNA: TGTGCCAGCAGCGTCGACCTGAGCTCCTATAATTCACCCCTCCACTTC. This gives the protein CASSVDLSSYNSPLHF.

For this clonotype: The conserved closing phenylalanine or tryptophan is absent in this CDR3, likely reflecting a read error. Because the CDR3's place on the DNA is in doubt, the DNA is left out and the CDR3 is given as listed by TCRdb. The chain is built from TRBV6-8 and TRBJ2-1. Germline V gives CDR1 MNHGY, CDR2 SAAAGT. The length of the CDR3 is 15 amino acids, counting both ends. The CDR3: CASSYDRNYGYTFGS.

This clonotype turned up a few times. The rearrangement joins TRBV20-1 to TRBJ2-3; D is possibly TRBD2 (6 bases). The CDR3 is 16 amino acids. The V end was cut by 4 bases, the J end by 1 base, with 18 bases between. In germline, CDR1 is DFQATT, CDR2 SNEGSKA (reference sequence). In DNA, the CDR3 is TGCAGTGCTATCCACGGGACTTGGTCCCGCACAGATACGCAGTATTTT. Amino acid sequence: CSAIHGTWSRTDTQYF.

Only a few counts were recorded for this clonotype. The chain employs TRBV7-2 and TRBJ2-5, with D perhaps matching TRBD1 (5 bases). The closer fit of TRBJ2-7 to the DNA end suggests the J call may be wrong. Germline CDR1 is SGHTA and CDR2 is FQGNSA. This CDR3 is 13 amino acids long. The CDR3 here is CASSSRVSYEQYF. The CDR3 region has the DNA TGTGCCAGCAGCTCCAGGGTTTCCTACGAGCAGTACTTC.

This rearrangement joins TRBV24-1 to TRBJ2-3, with 9 bases matching TRBD1. The CDR3 spans 21 residues. CDR1 is KGHDR, CDR2 SFDVKD, per germline. Trimming at V came to 4 bases and at J to 1 base, leaving 20 bases not matched to a gene. The CDR3 coding sequence is TGTGCCACCAGTGACCCTTCTTTTACTCCGGGACAGGGCCTGGGCACAGATACGCAGTATTTT. Amino acids: CATSDPSFTPGQGLGTDTQYF.

This clonotype was seen a few times. The rearrangement links TRBV4-2 to TRBJ2-5; no definite D call. The CDR3 length is 13 residues. V lost 4 bases and J 11 bases, leaving 17 bases between the germline ends. Germline CDR1 is LGHNA and CDR2 is YNFKEQ. CDR3 coding DNA: TGTGCCAGCAGCCGACGGAGTGGCAATGAGCAGTACTTC. Protein product: CASSRRSGNEQYF.

This clonotype was seen ten or more times. The chain links TRBV27 to TRBJ2-6; D is uncertain. This CDR3 spans 17 amino acids. Germline V gene sequence: CDR1 MNHEY, CDR2 SMNVEV (reference sequence). The germline V and J ends were trimmed by 3 bases and 1 base, with 13 bases remaining between them. The CDR3 nucleotides read TGTGCCAGCAGTTTTGGTCGACATTTGTCTGGGGCCAACGTCCTGACTTTC. As protein: CASSFGRHLSGANVLTF.

The V call is TRBV20-1, the J call TRBJ2-1; TRBD1 aligns across 8 bases. V lost 6 bases, J lost 6 bases, and 10 bases stayed unmatched. The CDR3 is 14 residues long. Germline CDR1 reads DFQATT; CDR2 reads SNEGSKA (reference sequence). The CDR3 DNA reads as TGCAGTGCAGAGCTCCGGGACAGGAGCAATGAGCAGTTCTTC. This sequence encodes CSAELRDRSNEQFF.

The V call is TRBV20-1, the J call TRBJ1-1, with a tentative D call TRBD1 (5 bases). Per germline, CDR1 DFQATT and CDR2 SNEGSKA (reference sequence). The CDR3 runs 16 residues. V was pared by 0 bases and J by 1 base, with 15 bases between. CDR3 nucleotide sequence: TGCAGTGCTAGAGATGGACACGGGGGGGGGAACACTGAAGCTTTCTTT. It codes for CSARDGHGGGNTEAFF.

This clonotype was seen many times. The J gene is TRBJ1-1, the V gene TRBV2; the D gene is possibly TRBD1 (5 bases). This CDR3 is built from 15 residues. The V and J ends lost 6 bases and 1 base respectively, with 15 bases between them. CDR1 and CDR2 from the germline V gene are SNHLY and FYNNEI. In DNA form, the CDR3 reads TGTGCCAGCAGCGACACACAGGTTGGGAACACTGAAGCTTTCTTT. Its translation is CASSDTQVGNTEAFF.

Only a few counts were recorded for this clonotype. The rearrangement uses TRBV7-6 and TRBJ2-3; 15 positions match TRBD2. The germline gives CDR1 SGHVS, CDR2 FNYEAQ. After removal of 5 bases from V and 2 bases from J, the junction contained 8 bases not matched to a gene. There are 18 residues in the CDR3. CDR3 nucleotide sequence: TGTGCCAGCAGCCTCGGACTAGCGGGAGGGCAAGTCACAGATACGCAGTATTTT. Amino acids: CASSLGLAGGQVTDTQYF.

This clonotype was counted ten times or more. The gene calls are TRBV12-3 or TRBV12-4 and TRBJ2-5; 10 bases align to TRBD1. The CDR3 consists of 14 residues. Trimming removed 5 bases from V and 11 bases from J; junction bases left unmatched: 11. CDR3 residues: CASSRQGAPNEQYF. CDR3 sequence (DNA): TGTGCCAGCAGTAGACAGGGGGCGCCGAATGAGCAGTACTTC.

The chain couples TRBV7-2 to TRBJ2-7; TRBD2 might be the D (6 bases). Trimming took off 0 bases at V and 5 bases at J, with 11 bases between the two ends. CDR3 length equals 14 residues. Germline CDR1 is SGHTA and CDR2 is FQGNSA. CDR3 protein: CASSLAGGPHEQYF. The CDR3 nucleotides are TGTGCCAGCAGCTTAGCGGGAGGTCCCCACGAGCAGTACTTC.

By share of the sample, this clonotype is medium-sized. The genes are TRBV28 and TRBJ2-7; D not resolved. Per the germline V gene, CDR1 is MDHEN and CDR2 is SYDVKM. Trimming stripped 4 bases from V and 2 bases from J, with 12 bases between. The CDR3 contains 14 residues. The CDR3 here is CASSSNQLPYEQYF. In DNA form, the CDR3 reads TGTGCCAGCAGTTCGAACCAGCTCCCCTACGAGCAGTACTTC.

This clonotype was seen ten or more times. CDR3 sequence: CASSLQGRSTDTQYF. The CDR3 DNA reads as TGTGCCAGCAGTTTACAGGGGAGGAGCACAGATACGCAGTATTTT. The chain uses TRBV12-3 or TRBV12-4 and TRBJ2-3; D tentatively fits TRBD1 or TRBD2 (6 bases each). CDR3 length: 15 residues. With 2 bases removed from V and 0 bases from J, the gap between germline ends came to 9 bases.

This clonotype came up many times. The rearrangement joins TRBV7-9 to TRBJ1-2; D call uncertain. The CDR3 has 15 residues. The germline V and J ends were trimmed by 0 bases and 4 bases, with 12 bases remaining between them. Germline-derived CDR1 and CDR2 are SEHNR and FQNEAQ (reference sequence). CDR3 residues: CASSLAPLNPYGYTF. The CDR3 nucleotides are TGTGCCAGCAGCTTAGCCCCCCTGAATCCCTATGGCTACACCTTC.

The rearrangement uses TRBV11-3 and TRBJ2-5; TRBD1 matches 9 bases. The trim removed 3 bases at V and 13 bases at J, leaving 15 bases unmatched. The CDR3 spans 15 residues. CDR1 SGHNT and CDR2 YENEEA come from the germline V gene. CDR3 sequence: CASSLGTGWTGELYF. CDR3 DNA: TGTGCCAGCAGCTTGGGGACAGGGTGGACCGGGGAGCTGTACTTC.

In this sample, this clonotype turned up once. V usage is TRBV7-2 and J usage is TRBJ2-5; D perhaps matches TRBD1 (6 bases). There are 14 residues in the CDR3. Per germline, CDR1 SGHTA and CDR2 FQGNSA. Trimming removed 2 bases from V and 11 bases from J, with 18 bases in between. The CDR3 is CASSLHTGTNEQYF. The CDR3 DNA follows: TGTGCCAGCAGCTTACATACCGGGACAAATGAGCAGTACTTC.

This clonotype qualifies as medium-sized (0.01 to 0.1%). The J gene is TRBJ2-1, the V gene TRBV10-3; 12 positions match TRBD2. CDR1 ENHRY and CDR2 SYGVKD come from the germline V gene. The CDR3 runs to 15 residues. V lost 6 bases to trimming and J lost 4 bases; unmatched junction nucleotides: 4. The CDR3 spells CAIRTTSGSYNEQFF. In nucleotides, the CDR3 is TGTGCCATCAGGACGACTAGCGGGAGTTACAATGAGCAGTTCTTC.

This clonotype was detected many times. This sequence joins TRBV5-1 and TRBJ1-2, with a tentative D call TRBD1 (5 bases). CDR1 is SGHRS and CDR2 is YFSETQ in the germline V gene. The CDR3 consists of 15 residues. Trimming cost V 0 bases and J 2 bases, with 11 bases left between them. Written as DNA, the CDR3 is TGCGCCAGCAGCTTGGTAACAGGAAAAAACTATGGCTACACCTTC. Translating gives CASSLVTGKNYGYTF.